This T cell receptor beta chain originates from a study of blood T cells in healthy people across ages. Study in general: Researchers report that template switching captured about one barcoded beta molecule per two T cells.

Donation came from healthy Caucasian individuals in Russia who were aged about 6 to 95. The extraction recovered at least 6 micrograms of total RNA per sample. Study-level results: Per million T cells, TCR beta diversity dropped roughly linearly as age increased.

Germline lookup yields CDR1 MGHRA and CDR2 YSYEKL. The CDR3 spans 15 residues. Trimming stripped 1 base from V and 0 bases from J, with 7 bases between. About this clonotype: No antigen is known for it.

Then a second PCR, running roughly 7 to 11 cycles, was carried out with a sample-barcoded 5' primer and a J-beta primer mix. TCRdb ran MiXCR on the 5' RACE reads and lists one entry per CDR3 protein. Of over a million distinct CDR3 sequences listed, around 55% are singletons. The chain joins TRBV4-1 to TRBJ1-5; unclear D gene. The receptor's source is a man aged 18 to 30 in good health. The specimen sequenced was blood. Here the CDR3 DNA reads TGCGCCAGCAGCCAAGGACGGAATAGCAATCAGCCCCAGCATTTT. Amino acid sequence: CASSQGRNSNQPQHF.